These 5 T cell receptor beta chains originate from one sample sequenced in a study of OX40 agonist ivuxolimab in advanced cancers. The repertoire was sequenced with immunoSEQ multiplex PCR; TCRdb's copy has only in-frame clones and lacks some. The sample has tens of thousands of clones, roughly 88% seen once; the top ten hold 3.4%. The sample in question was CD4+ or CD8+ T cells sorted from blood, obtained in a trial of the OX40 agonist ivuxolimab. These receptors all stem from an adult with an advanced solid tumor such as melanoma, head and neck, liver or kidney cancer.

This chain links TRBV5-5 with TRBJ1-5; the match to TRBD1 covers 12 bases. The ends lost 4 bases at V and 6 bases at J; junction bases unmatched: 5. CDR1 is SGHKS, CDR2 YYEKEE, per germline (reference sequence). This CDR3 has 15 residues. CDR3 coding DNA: TGTGCCAGCAGCGGGGACAGGGGGCAGGGTCAGCCCCAGCATTTT. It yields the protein CASSGDRGQGQPQHF. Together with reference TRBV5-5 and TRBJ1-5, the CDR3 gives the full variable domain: DAGVTQSPTHLIKTRGQQVTLRCSPISGHKSVSWYQQVLGQGPQFIFQYYEKEERGRGNFPDRFSARQFPNYSSELNVNALLLGDSALYLCASSGDRGQGQPQHFGDGTRLSIL.

The CDR3 loop is CASSLDGGHNTEAFF. The CDR3 region has the DNA TGTGCCAGCAGTTTAGATGGGGGTCATAACACTGAAGCTTTCTTT. This chain joins TRBV28 and TRBJ1-1; D is perhaps TRBD1 (5 bases). The CDR3 is 15 amino acids. Germline CDR1 MDHEN, CDR2 SYDVKM. Trimming removed 2 bases at V and 2 bases at J, with 12 bases between. The whole variable domain, filled in from reference TRBV28 and TRBJ1-1, reads DVKVTQSSRYLVKRTGEKVFLECVQDMDHENMFWYRQDPGLGLRLIYFSYDVKMKEKGDIPEGYSVSREKKERFSLILESASTNQTSMYLCASSLDGGHNTEAFFGQGTRLTVV.

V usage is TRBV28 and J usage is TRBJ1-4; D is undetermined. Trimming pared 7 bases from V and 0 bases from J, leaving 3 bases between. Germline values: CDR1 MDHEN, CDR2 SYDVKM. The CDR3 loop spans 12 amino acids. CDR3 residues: CASTTTNEKLFF. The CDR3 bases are TGTGCCAGCACTACAACTAATGAAAAACTGTTTTTT.

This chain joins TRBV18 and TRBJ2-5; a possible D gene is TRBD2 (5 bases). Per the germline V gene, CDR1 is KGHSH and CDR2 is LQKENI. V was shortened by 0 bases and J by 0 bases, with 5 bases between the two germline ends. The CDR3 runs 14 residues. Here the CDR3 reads CASSPPSDQETQYF. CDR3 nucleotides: TGTGCCAGCTCACCACCTAGCGACCAAGAGACCCAGTACTTC.

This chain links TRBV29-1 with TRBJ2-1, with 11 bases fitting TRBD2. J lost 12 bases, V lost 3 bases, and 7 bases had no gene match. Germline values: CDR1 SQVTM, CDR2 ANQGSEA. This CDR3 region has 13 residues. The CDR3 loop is CSVDDRLAGGQFF. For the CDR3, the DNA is TGCAGCGTTGATGATAGGCTAGCGGGGGGGCAGTTCTTC.